This TCR beta chain was observed in a study of shared clonotypes between healthy human individuals. V was pared by 1 base and J by 5 bases, with 5 bases between. Germline V gene sequence: CDR1 KGHSH, CDR2 LQKENI. There are 12 residues in the CDR3. The naive CD8 fraction comprised CD45RO-negative cells positively selected for CCR7 and excluded terminally differentiated effector memory CD45RA+ cells. The sorted-subset replicate PCRs were given about 210 ng DNA, which is about 30,000 T cell genomes. The repertoire was sequenced with immunoSEQ multiplex PCR; TCRdb's copy has only in-frame clones and lacks some. The sample contains around 1,900,000 clones, 93% of which appear only once.

The clonotype was recovered from a man younger than 35 in good health. Some clones in this sample may be carry-over from other donors' samples. The chain couples TRBV18 to TRBJ2-5; D not resolved. The sequencing input was naive CD8+ T cells from PBMCs. The CDR3 protein is CASSPRRETQYF. The CDR3 bases are TGTGCCAGCTCACCACGACGCGAGACCCAGTACTTC.